A single sample is the source of the 25 T cell receptor beta chains below, sequenced in a study of long-term antiretroviral therapy in people with HIV. Sequencing used immunoSEQ v3.0 at survey level. Some clones are missing from TCRdb's copy, which holds only in-frame ones; the method was immunoSEQ multiplex PCR. The sample consists of around 15,000 clones, approximately 84% of them appearing once. The material sequenced was unsorted PBMCs, taken 0.5 years after starting antiretroviral therapy. The receptors come from a woman in her thirties or forties with HIV.

The chain carries TRBV19 and TRBJ2-6; D is undetermined. V lost 5 bases, J lost 0 bases, and 11 bases lay in between. This CDR3 is 16 amino acids long. Germline lookup yields CDR1 LNHDA and CDR2 SQIVND (reference sequence). The CDR3 sequence: CASSVFFGSGANVLTF. In DNA, the CDR3 is TGTGCCAGTAGTGTCTTTTTCGGCTCTGGGGCCAACGTCCTGACTTTC. Filled out from reference TRBV19 and TRBJ2-6, the complete variable domain reads DGGITQSPKYLFRKEGQNVTLSCEQNLNHDAMYWYRQDPGQGLRLIYYSQIVNDFQKGDIAEGYSVSREKKESFPLTVTSAQKNPTAFYLCASSVFFGSGANVLTFGAGSRLTVL.

The DNA for the CDR3 is TGTGCCAGCAGTCCCCGACTAGCGGGAGAGTATAATGAGCAGTTCTTC. It codes for CASSPRLAGEYNEQFF. The chain employs TRBV27 and TRBJ2-1, with 12 bases fitting TRBD2. The CDR3 runs 16 residues. V was pared by 5 bases and J by 7 bases, with 9 bases of the junction left unmatched. Germline CDR1 reads MNHEY; CDR2 reads SMNVEV (reference sequence).

The chain couples TRBV5-4 to TRBJ2-2; a weak D match, TRBD1 (6 bases). Germline-derived CDR1 and CDR2 are SGHNT and YYREEE (reference sequence). Trimming left V 3 bases short and J 5 bases short, with 17 bases between. This CDR3 is 16 amino acids long. CDR3 nucleotides: TGTGCCAGCAGCTCTTCTACAGGGACGTTAACCGGGGAGCTGTTTTTT. Its translation is CASSSSTGTLTGELFF.

V and J are TRBV5-1 and TRBJ2-1; D is undetermined. CDR3 size: 12 residues. V was clipped by 0 bases and J by 10 bases, with 8 bases between them. The V gene's germline CDR1 is SGHRS and CDR2 YFSETQ. The chain's CDR3 is CASSLAYGEQFF. CDR3 coding DNA: TGCGCCAGCAGCTTGGCCTACGGGGAGCAGTTCTTC.

This sequence joins TRBV28 and TRBJ2-7; no firm D call. Trimming left V 6 bases short and J 6 bases short, with 15 bases between. The CDR3 loop spans 13 amino acids. Germline assignment: CDR1 MDHEN and CDR2 SYDVKM. The CDR3 coding sequence is TGTGCCAGCAGGACCAGTTCTCGGAGCGAGCAGTACTTC. Protein product: CASRTSSRSEQYF.

The CDR3 here is CASKLTGQWNTEAFF. In DNA form, the CDR3 reads TGCGCCAGCAAGTTAACGGGACAGTGGAACACTGAAGCTTTCTTT. V usage is TRBV5-1 and J usage is TRBJ1-1; 7 nucleotides line up with TRBD1. This CDR3 spans 15 amino acids. CDR1 is SGHRS, CDR2 YFSETQ, per germline. The ends lost 6 bases at V and 1 base at J; junction bases unmatched: 9. The full variable domain, rest sourced from reference TRBV5-1 and TRBJ1-1, is KAGVTQTPRYLIKTRGQQVTLSCSPISGHRSVSWYQQTPGQGLQFLFEYFSETQRNKGNFPGRFSGRQFSNSRSEMNVSTLELGDSALYLCASKLTGQWNTEAFFGQGTRLTVV.

The chain's CDR3 is CASSLDPGNTIYF. The CDR3 DNA reads as TGTGCCAGCAGCTTAGACCCTGGAAACACCATATATTTT. The chain has TRBV7-6 and TRBJ1-3, with D uncertain. This CDR3 has 13 residues. Germline V gives CDR1 SGHVS, CDR2 FNYEAQ. V was trimmed by 1 base and J by 2 bases, leaving 3 bases between them.

The chain uses TRBV5-5 and TRBJ2-7, with D uncertain. The CDR3 is made up of 13 amino acids. Germline assignment: CDR1 SGHKS and CDR2 YYEKEE (reference sequence). Between the trimmed V and J ends, which lost 2 bases and 2 bases, there was a span of 8 bases. CDR3 in amino acids: CASSFGFTYEQYF. Written as DNA, the CDR3 is TGTGCCAGCAGCTTTGGATTTACCTACGAGCAGTACTTC.

The V and J genes are TRBV18 and TRBJ2-1; possible D gene TRBD2, 6 bases. Per the germline V gene, CDR1 is KGHSH and CDR2 is LQKENI. V shed 0 bases and J shed 8 bases, with 8 bases lying between them. CDR3 size: 13 residues. The CDR3 bases are TGTGCCAGCTCACCACCGGGGGGATATGAGCAGTTCTTC. Translated: CASSPPGGYEQFF. Supplemented by reference TRBV18 and TRBJ2-1, the full variable domain reads NAGVMQNPRHLVRRRGQEARLRCSPMKGHSHVYWYRQLPEEGLKFMVYLQKENIIDESGMPKERFSAEFPKEGPSILRIQQVVRGDSAAYFCASSPPGGYEQFFGPGTRLTVL.

The chain is built from TRBV6-5 and TRBJ1-4; no reliable D call. From germline, CDR1 is MNHEY and CDR2 SVGAGI. The CDR3 covers 14 residues. V gave up 2 bases and J gave up 2 bases, with 6 bases separating them. The CDR3 DNA reads as TGTGCCAGCAGTTACGGAGGGACTAATGAAAAACTGTTTTTT. This gives the protein CASSYGGTNEKLFF.

J is TRBJ2-1 and V is TRBV5-1; 8 positions match TRBD2. This CDR3 has 14 amino acids. Germline CDR1 reads SGHRS; CDR2 reads YFSETQ. With V trimmed by 6 bases and J by 6 bases, 8 bases remained unmatched. CDR3 protein: CASNREGAVNEQFF. The CDR3 DNA sequence: TGCGCCAGCAATCGGGAGGGAGCTGTCAATGAGCAGTTCTTC. The full variable domain, with the rest looked up from reference TRBV5-1 and TRBJ2-1, is KAGVTQTPRYLIKTRGQQVTLSCSPISGHRSVSWYQQTPGQGLQFLFEYFSETQRNKGNFPGRFSGRQFSNSRSEMNVSTLELGDSALYLCASNREGAVNEQFFGPGTRLTVL.

The V call is TRBV5-5, the J call TRBJ2-1, with 10 positions matching TRBD2. The junction had 2 bases not matched to a gene; V was cut back by 5 bases and J by 9 bases. The CDR3 length is 12 residues. The V gene's germline CDR1 is SGHKS and CDR2 YYEKEE (reference sequence). CDR3 nucleotides: TGTGCCAGCAGAAGCGGGAGGGGTGAGCAGTTCTTC. Residues: CASRSGRGEQFF.

In DNA form, the CDR3 reads TGTGCCAGCACGTACACCCAGGGGGTACTCTACGAGCAGTACTTC. Translating gives CASTYTQGVLYEQYF. The gene calls are TRBV27 and TRBJ2-7, with 7 bases fitting TRBD1. This CDR3 contains 15 residues. J was trimmed by 3 bases and V by 7 bases; bases with no gene match: 12. The V gene's germline CDR1 is MNHEY and CDR2 SMNVEV (reference sequence).

The J gene is TRBJ2-1, the V gene TRBV29-1, with 10 bases identical to TRBD2. This CDR3 is 14 amino acids long. Germline V gene lookup returns CDR1 SQVTM and CDR2 ANQGSEA. V dropped 6 bases and J dropped 5; count of bases not matched to a gene: 7. CDR3 in amino acids: CSVARLAGHNEQFF. The DNA of the CDR3 is TGCAGCGTGGCCCGACTAGCGGGTCACAATGAGCAGTTCTTC.

The chain is built from TRBV7-2 and TRBJ1-2, with D uncertain. This CDR3 is built from 13 residues. V was clipped by 4 bases and J by 5 bases, with 11 bases between them. Germline V gene data show CDR1 as SGHTA and CDR2 as FQGNSA. DNA of the CDR3: TGTGCCAGCAGCTCGGAGTACTATTATGGCTACACCTTC. Its protein is CASSSEYYYGYTF.

This chain joins TRBV28 and TRBJ1-5; 9 bases are shared with TRBD1. The V and J ends lost 4 bases and 7 bases, in that order; junction bases with no gene match: 8. The CDR3 loop spans 15 amino acids. Germline loops: CDR1 MDHEN, CDR2 SYDVKM. CDR3 nucleotides: TGTGCCAGCAGTTATCCGGACAGGGGTTTCCAGCCCCAGCATTTT. It encodes CASSYPDRGFQPQHF.

The V gene is TRBV19, the J gene TRBJ2-7; a possible D gene is TRBD1 (6 bases). This CDR3 region has 15 residues. CDR1 and CDR2 (germline): LNHDA, SQIVND (reference sequence). V gave up 0 bases and J gave up 1 base, with 10 bases separating them. The CDR3 loop reads CASSIEGHRSYEQYF. DNA for the CDR3: TGTGCCAGTAGTATAGAGGGACATCGGTCCTACGAGCAGTACTTC.

CDR3 sequence: CAISEPTPTGGGGYTF. The DNA of the CDR3 is TGTGCCATCAGTGAGCCCACCCCGACAGGGGGAGGTGGCTACACCTTC. The chain joins TRBV10-3 to TRBJ1-2, with 9 bases matching TRBD1. V trimming: 2 bases; J trimming: 7 bases; junction bases outside the gene matches: 11. Germline CDR1 ENHRY, CDR2 SYGVKD. The CDR3 is 16 amino acids.

The rearrangement joins TRBV4-2 to TRBJ2-1; D not certain. The CDR3 loop spans 11 amino acids. Per germline, CDR1 LGHNA and CDR2 YNFKEQ. V lost 4 bases, J lost 7 bases, and 5 bases lay in between. The CDR3 DNA reads TGTGCCAGCAGCCTCCAAAATGAGCAGTTCTTC. Its translation is CASSLQNEQFF.

The V and J genes are TRBV4-1 and TRBJ1-2; D might be TRBD1 (6 bases). The V end was cut by 4 bases, the J end by 4 bases, with 16 bases between. The CDR3 covers 15 residues. CDR1 and CDR2 from the germline V gene are MGHRA and YSYEKL. CDR3 sequence reads: CASSPSTGRSYGYTF. The DNA of the CDR3 is TGCGCCAGCAGCCCTAGTACAGGGCGCAGCTATGGCTACACCTTC.

The chain recombines TRBV29-1 with TRBJ2-5; 12 bases agree with TRBD2. Germline lookup yields CDR1 SQVTM and CDR2 ANQGSEA. This CDR3 is 19 amino acids long. V gave up 1 base and J gave up 1 base; unmatched junction bases: 13. This CDR3 reads CSVEGGGASGRESQETQYF. As DNA, the CDR3 is TGCAGCGTTGAAGGTGGGGGGGCTAGCGGGAGGGAATCCCAAGAGACCCAGTACTTC.

This chain uses TRBV7-9 with TRBJ1-1; D may be TRBD1 (5 bases). The CDR3 is 15 amino acids. V lost 2 bases and J lost 3, with 13 bases in between. Germline V lookup: CDR1 SEHNR, CDR2 FQNEAQ (reference sequence). The CDR3 DNA reads as TGTGCCAGCAGCTTACCAGGGCGGCTGGACACTGAAGCTTTCTTT. This translates into CASSLPGRLDTEAFF.

V usage is TRBV7-9 and J usage is TRBJ2-5; tentatively, D is TRBD1 (6 bases). From germline, CDR1 is SEHNR and CDR2 FQNEAQ (reference sequence). Deletions cut 6 bases from V and 4 bases from J, with 9 bases between. This CDR3 spans 12 amino acids. DNA for the CDR3: TGTGCCAGCAGTAGACAGGCAGAGACCCAGTACTTC. Its translation: CASSRQAETQYF.

The rearrangement joins TRBV2 to TRBJ2-5; D is undetermined. Trimming took off 1 base at V and 5 bases at J, with 2 bases between the two ends. The CDR3 has 11 amino acids. Germline CDR1 SNHLY, CDR2 FYNNEI. DNA of the CDR3: TGTGCCAGCAGTGAAGGGGAGACCCAGTACTTC. This encodes CASSEGETQYF.

The chain is built from TRBV6-5 and TRBJ2-3; possible D gene TRBD1, 6 bases. The V end was cut by 5 bases, the J end by 6 bases, with 18 bases between. CDR1 and CDR2 from the germline V gene are MNHEY and SVGAGI. This CDR3 has 15 residues. The CDR3 is CASSLYALTGDTQYF. For the CDR3, the DNA is TGTGCCAGCAGTCTTTATGCCTTAACAGGGGATACGCAGTATTTT.